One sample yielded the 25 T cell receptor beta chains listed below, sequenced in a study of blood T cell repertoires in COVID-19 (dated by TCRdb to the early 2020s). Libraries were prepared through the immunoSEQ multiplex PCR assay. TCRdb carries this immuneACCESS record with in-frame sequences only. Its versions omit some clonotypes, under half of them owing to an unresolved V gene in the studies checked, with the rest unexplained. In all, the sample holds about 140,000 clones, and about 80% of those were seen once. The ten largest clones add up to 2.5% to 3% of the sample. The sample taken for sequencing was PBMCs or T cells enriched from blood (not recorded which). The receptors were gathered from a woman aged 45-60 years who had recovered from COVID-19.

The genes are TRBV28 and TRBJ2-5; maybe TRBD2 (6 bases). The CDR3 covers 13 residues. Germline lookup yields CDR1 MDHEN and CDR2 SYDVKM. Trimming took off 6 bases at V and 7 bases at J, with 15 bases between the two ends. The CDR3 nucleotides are TGTGCCAGCAGCGGGGACTCCGATGGGACCCAGTACTTC. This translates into CASSGDSDGTQYF.

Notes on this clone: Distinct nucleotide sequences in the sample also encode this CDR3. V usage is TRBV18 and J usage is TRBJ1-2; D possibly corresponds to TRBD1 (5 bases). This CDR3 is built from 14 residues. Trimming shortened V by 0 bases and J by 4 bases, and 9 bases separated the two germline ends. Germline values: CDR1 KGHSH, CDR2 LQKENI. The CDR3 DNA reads TGTGCCAGCTCACCACCGCAGGGAAGCTATGGCTACACCTTC. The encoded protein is CASSPPQGSYGYTF.

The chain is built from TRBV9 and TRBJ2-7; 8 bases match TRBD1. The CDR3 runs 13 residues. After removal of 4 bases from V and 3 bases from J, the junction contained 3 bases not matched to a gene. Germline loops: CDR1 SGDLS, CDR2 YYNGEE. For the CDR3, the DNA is TGTGCCAGCAGCCCAACAGGGGGCTACGAGCAGTACTTC. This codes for CASSPTGGYEQYF.

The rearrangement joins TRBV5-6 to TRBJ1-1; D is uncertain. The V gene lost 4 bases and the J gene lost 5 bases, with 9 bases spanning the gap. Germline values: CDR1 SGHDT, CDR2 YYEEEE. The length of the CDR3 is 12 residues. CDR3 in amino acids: CASSPGSTEAFF. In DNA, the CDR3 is TGTGCCAGCAGCCCTGGGAGTACTGAAGCTTTCTTT.

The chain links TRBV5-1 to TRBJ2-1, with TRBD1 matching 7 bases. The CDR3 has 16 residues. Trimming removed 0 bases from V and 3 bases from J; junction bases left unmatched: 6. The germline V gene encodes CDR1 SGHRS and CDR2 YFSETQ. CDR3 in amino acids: CASSLDGTDYYNEQFF. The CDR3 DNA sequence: TGCGCCAGCAGCTTGGACGGGACAGATTACTACAATGAGCAGTTCTTC.

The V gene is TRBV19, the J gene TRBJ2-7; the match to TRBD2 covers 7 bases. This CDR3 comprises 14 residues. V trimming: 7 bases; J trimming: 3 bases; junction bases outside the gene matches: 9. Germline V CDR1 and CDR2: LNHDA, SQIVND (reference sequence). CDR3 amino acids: CASTPREARYEQYF. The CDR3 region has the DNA TGTGCCAGTACCCCCCGGGAGGCCCGCTACGAGCAGTACTTC.

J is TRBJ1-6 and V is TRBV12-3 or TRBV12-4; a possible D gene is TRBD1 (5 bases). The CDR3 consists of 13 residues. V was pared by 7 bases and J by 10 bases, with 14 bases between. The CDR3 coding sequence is TGTGCCAGCAAAAGGCAGGGTCACTCACCCCTCCACTTT. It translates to CASKRQGHSPLHF.

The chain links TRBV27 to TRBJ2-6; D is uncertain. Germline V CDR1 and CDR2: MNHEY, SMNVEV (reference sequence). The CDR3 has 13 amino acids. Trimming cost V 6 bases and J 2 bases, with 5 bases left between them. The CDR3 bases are TGTGCCAGCAGAAGAGCTGGGGCCAACGTCCTGACTTTC. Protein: CASRRAGANVLTF.

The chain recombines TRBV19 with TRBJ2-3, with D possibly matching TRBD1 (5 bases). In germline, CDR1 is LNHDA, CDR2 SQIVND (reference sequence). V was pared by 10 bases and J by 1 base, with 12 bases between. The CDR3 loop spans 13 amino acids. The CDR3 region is CATGRPGTDTQYF. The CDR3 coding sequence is TGTGCCACAGGGCGGCCTGGCACAGATACGCAGTATTTT.

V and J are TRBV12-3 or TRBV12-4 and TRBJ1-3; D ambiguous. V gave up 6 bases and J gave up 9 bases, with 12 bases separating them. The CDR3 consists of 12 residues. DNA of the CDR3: TGTGCCAGCAGATCCGGAGGTCTCACCATATATTTT. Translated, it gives CASRSGGLTIYF.

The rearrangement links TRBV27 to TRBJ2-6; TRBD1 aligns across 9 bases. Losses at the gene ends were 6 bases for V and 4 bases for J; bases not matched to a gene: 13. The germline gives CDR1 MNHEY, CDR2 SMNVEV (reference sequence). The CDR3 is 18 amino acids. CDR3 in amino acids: CASSRFPGQGKGANVLTF. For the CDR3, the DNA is TGTGCCAGCAGCCGTTTTCCGGGACAGGGAAAGGGGGCCAACGTCCTGACTTTC. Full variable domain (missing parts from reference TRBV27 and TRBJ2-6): EAQVTQNPRYLITVTGKKLTVTCSQNMNHEYMSWYRQDPGLGLRQIYYSMNVEVTDKGDVPEGYKVSRKEKRNFPLILESPSPNQTSLYFCASSRFPGQGKGANVLTFGAGSRLTVL.

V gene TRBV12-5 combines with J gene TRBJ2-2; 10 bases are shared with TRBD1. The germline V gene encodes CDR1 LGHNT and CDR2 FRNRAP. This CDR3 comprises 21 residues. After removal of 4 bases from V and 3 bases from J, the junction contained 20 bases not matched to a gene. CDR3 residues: CASGSLPSGTGDSGDTGELFF. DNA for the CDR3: TGTGCTAGTGGTTCGCTACCGTCCGGGACAGGGGACTCGGGGGACACCGGGGAGCTGTTTTTT.

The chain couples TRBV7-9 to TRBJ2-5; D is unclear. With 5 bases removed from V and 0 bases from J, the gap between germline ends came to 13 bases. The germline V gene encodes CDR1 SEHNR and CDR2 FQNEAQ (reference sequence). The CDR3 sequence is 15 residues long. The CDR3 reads CASSQDTPYQETQYF. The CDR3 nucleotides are TGTGCCAGCAGCCAAGATACACCGTACCAAGAGACCCAGTACTTC.

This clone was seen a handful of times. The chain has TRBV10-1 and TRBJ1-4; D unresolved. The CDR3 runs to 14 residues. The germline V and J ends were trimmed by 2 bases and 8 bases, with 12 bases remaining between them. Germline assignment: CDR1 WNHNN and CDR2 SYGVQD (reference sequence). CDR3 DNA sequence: TGCGCCAGCAGTGAGGGGCCCGGCCGAGAAAAACTGTTTTTT. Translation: CASSEGPGREKLFF.

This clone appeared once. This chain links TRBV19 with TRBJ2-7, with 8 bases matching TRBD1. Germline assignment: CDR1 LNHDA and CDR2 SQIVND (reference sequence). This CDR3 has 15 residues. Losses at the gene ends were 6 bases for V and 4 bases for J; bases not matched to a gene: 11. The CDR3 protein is CASSPTRDRRYEQYF. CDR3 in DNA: TGTGCCAGTAGCCCTACCCGGGACAGGAGATACGAGCAGTACTTC.

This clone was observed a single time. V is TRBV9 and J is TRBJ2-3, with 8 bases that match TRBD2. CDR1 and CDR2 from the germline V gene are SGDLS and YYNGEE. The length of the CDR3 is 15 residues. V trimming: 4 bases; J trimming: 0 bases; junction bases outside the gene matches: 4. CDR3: CASSSGLASTDTQYF. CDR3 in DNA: TGTGCCAGCAGCTCCGGACTAGCTAGCACAGATACGCAGTATTTT.

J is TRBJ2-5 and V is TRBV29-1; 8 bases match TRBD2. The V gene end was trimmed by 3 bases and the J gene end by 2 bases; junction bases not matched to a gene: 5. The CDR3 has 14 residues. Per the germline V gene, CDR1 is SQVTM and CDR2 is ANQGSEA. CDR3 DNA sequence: TGCAGCGTTGAGGTTAGCGGGGCACAAGAGACCCAGTACTTC. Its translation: CSVEVSGAQETQYF.

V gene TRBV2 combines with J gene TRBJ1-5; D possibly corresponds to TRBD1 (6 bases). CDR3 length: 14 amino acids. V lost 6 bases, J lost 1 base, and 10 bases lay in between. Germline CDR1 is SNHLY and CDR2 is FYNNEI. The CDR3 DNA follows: TGTGCCAGCAGGGCGACAGGAAGCAATCAGCCCCAGCATTTT. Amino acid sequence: CASRATGSNQPQHF.

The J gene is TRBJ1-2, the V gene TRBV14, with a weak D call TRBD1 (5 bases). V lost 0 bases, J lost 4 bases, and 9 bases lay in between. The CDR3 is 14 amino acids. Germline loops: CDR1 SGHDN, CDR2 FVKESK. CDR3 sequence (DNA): TGTGCCAGCAGCCAAGAAGGGGCTGGCTATGGCTACACCTTC. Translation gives CASSQEGAGYGYTF.

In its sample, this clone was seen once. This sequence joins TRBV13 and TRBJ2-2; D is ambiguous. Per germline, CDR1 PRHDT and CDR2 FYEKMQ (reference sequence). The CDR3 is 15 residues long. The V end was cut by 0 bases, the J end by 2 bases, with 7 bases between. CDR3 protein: CASSLGQSNTGELFF. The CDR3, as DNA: TGTGCCAGCAGCTTAGGACAGAGTAACACCGGGGAGCTGTTTTTT.

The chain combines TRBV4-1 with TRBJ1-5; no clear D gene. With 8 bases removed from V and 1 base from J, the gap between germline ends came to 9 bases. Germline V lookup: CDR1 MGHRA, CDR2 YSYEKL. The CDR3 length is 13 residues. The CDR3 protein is CASAEESNQPQHF. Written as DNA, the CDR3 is TGCGCCAGCGCTGAGGAGAGCAATCAGCCCCAGCATTTT.

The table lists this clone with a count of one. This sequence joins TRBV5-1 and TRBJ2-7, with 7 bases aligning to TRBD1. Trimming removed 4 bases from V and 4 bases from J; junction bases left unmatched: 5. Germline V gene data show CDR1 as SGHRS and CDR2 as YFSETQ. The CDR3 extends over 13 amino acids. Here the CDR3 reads CASSPYRGYEQYF. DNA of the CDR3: TGCGCCAGCAGCCCGTACAGGGGTTACGAGCAGTACTTC.

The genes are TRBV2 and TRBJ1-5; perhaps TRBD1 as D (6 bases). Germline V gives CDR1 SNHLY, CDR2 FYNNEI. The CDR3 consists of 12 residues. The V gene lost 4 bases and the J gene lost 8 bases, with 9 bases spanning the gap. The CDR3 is CASSGQGKPQHF. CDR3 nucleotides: TGTGCCAGCAGTGGGCAGGGGAAGCCCCAGCATTTT.

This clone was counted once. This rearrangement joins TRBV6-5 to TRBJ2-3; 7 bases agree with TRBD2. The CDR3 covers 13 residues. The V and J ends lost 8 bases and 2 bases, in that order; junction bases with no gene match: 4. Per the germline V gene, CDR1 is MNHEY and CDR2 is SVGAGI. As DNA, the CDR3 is TGTGCCAGCCGACTAGCCCTCACAGATACGCAGTATTTT. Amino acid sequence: CASRLALTDTQYF.

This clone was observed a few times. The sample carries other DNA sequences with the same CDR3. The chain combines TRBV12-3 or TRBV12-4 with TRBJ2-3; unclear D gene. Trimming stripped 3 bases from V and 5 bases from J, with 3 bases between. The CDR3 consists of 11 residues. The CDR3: CASSLRDTQYF. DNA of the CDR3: TGTGCCAGCAGTTTGCGAGATACGCAGTATTTT.